The 7 T cell receptor beta chains presented below share a single source sample, sequenced in a study of beta chain features in type 1 diabetes. Whole-study findings and limits: Moderate but significant shortening of TCRB CDR3s was recorded in all four CD4+ subsets from Type 1 diabetes patients.

These TCRs are of unknown antigen specificity. Reverse transcription of all isolated RNA meant that expressed TCRB transcripts were sequenced. Sequencing was performed with immunoSEQ multiplex PCR; in TCRdb, only in-frame clones are kept and a portion is missing. Among approximately 50,000 clones, 50% to 75% were seen once, and the ten largest hold 0.25% to 0.35%. The sequencing sample was made of stem cell memory CD4+ T cells from blood. These receptors were obtained from a woman under 40 with type 1 diabetes.

This clone was counted only a few times. V gene TRBV29-1 combines with J gene TRBJ2-7, with 11 bases aligning to TRBD2. The V gene end was trimmed by 0 bases and the J gene end by 5 bases; junction bases not matched to a gene: 3. This CDR3 contains 14 residues. Germline CDR1 and CDR2: SQVTM and ANQGSEA. The CDR3 reads CSVEELAGAHEQYF. The CDR3 DNA sequence: TGCAGCGTTGAAGAACTAGCGGGAGCCCACGAGCAGTACTTC.

V gene TRBV28 combines with J gene TRBJ1-1; D possibly corresponds to TRBD1 (6 bases). Germline V gene lookup returns CDR1 MDHEN and CDR2 SYDVKM. The CDR3 runs to 18 residues. Trimming removed 1 base at V and 1 base at J, with 19 bases between. The CDR3 sequence: CASSLYRDIWRRNTEAFF. CDR3 coding DNA: TGTGCCAGCAGTTTATATCGGGACATCTGGCGACGGAACACTGAAGCTTTCTTT.

This clone was recorded a few times. The rearrangement joins TRBV23-1 to TRBJ1-2, with D tentatively TRBD1 (5 bases). TRBV23-1 carries the ORF label, with uncertain function. V was shortened by 3 bases and J by 6 bases, with 14 bases between the two germline ends. The CDR3 has 14 amino acids. The CDR3 region has the DNA TGCGCCAGCAGTCACTTAGACAGCCATGATGGCTACACCTTC. It translates to CASSHLDSHDGYTF.

This clone was counted once. The rearrangement links TRBV25-1 to TRBJ1-5; no clear D. CDR1 and CDR2 (germline): MGHDK, SYGVNS. The CDR3 covers 13 residues. Trimming took 0 bases from V and 7 from J, leaving 7 bases between them. This CDR3 is CASSEYGGQPQHF. The CDR3 bases are TGTGCCAGCAGTGAATATGGAGGCCAGCCCCAGCATTTT.

This clone was found a few times. The chain couples TRBV9 to TRBJ1-2; TRBD1 agrees at 7 bases. J gave up 1 base and V 3 bases, and 6 bases lay outside the gene matches. Germline CDR1 SGDLS, CDR2 YYNGEE. The CDR3 extends over 15 amino acids. The CDR3 spells CASSAPGQYNYGYTF. DNA of the CDR3: TGTGCCAGCAGCGCCCCGGGACAGTATAACTATGGCTACACCTTC.

V gene TRBV4-1 combines with J gene TRBJ2-1, with 8 bases lining up with TRBD1. The CDR3 extends over 20 amino acids. The ends lost 3 bases at V and 8 bases at J; junction bases unmatched: 24. CDR1 MGHRA and CDR2 YSYEKL come from the germline V gene. CDR3 protein: CASSHAETGARIGSIHEQFF. The CDR3 coding sequence is TGCGCCAGCAGCCATGCAGAGACAGGGGCCCGGATTGGGTCGATTCATGAGCAGTTCTTC.

V gene TRBV25-1 combines with J gene TRBJ2-5; maybe TRBD1 (6 bases). From germline, CDR1 is MGHDK and CDR2 SYGVNS. Trimming pared 6 bases from V and 2 bases from J, leaving 13 bases between. CDR3 length: 14 residues. CDR3 coding DNA: TGTGCCAGCAGCTCGAGTGACAGGCAAGAGACCCAGTACTTC. This sequence encodes CASSSSDRQETQYF.